The 25 T cell receptor beta chains below all came from one sample that was sequenced in a study of tissue T cells after allogeneic stem cell transplantation. The table came from immunoSEQ multiplex PCR; TCRdb's copy has only in-frame clones and leaves some out. Of tens of thousands of clones in the sample, more than 60% are singletons; the top ten hold roughly 7.7%. The starting material was tissue from the ileum, obtained at autopsy. The receptor set was obtained from a female donor of 60 years or more with lung cancer.

CDR3 in DNA: TGTGCCTGGAGTCCCTCGGGAGGTGGAAAGTACTTC. This gives the protein CAWSPSGGGKYF. The chain is built from TRBV30 and TRBJ2-7; the match to TRBD2 covers 7 bases. CDR1 is GTSNPN and CDR2 is SVGIG in the germline V gene (reference sequence). J gave up 11 bases and V 2 bases, and 9 bases lay outside the gene matches. This CDR3 has 12 amino acids.

The DNA of the CDR3 is TGTGCCAGCAGTGATACGAGGGGGCAGGGATCAAAGTACGAGCAGTACTTC. Translating gives CASSDTRGQGSKYEQYF. The V call is TRBV25-1, the J call TRBJ2-7, with TRBD1 matching over 7 bases. The ends lost 3 bases at V and 4 bases at J; junction bases unmatched: 15. The CDR3 is 17 amino acids. Germline CDR1 reads MGHDK; CDR2 reads SYGVNS.

This clone showed up just once. This chain joins TRBV6-5 and TRBJ2-5; D gene uncertain. CDR1 and CDR2 (germline): MNHEY, SVGAGI. The V end lost 8 bases, the J end lost 2 bases, and 15 bases lay between the germline ends. CDR3 length: 14 residues. The CDR3 coding sequence is TGTGCCAGCTCGATTGGAGTGTTACAAGAGACCCAGTACTTC. It is translated as CASSIGVLQETQYF.

The V and J genes are TRBV7-9 and TRBJ2-3; TRBD2 matches 7 bases. The CDR3 runs 14 residues. J was trimmed by 5 bases and V by 1 base; bases with no gene match: 3. Per germline, CDR1 SEHNR and CDR2 FQNEAQ (reference sequence). CDR3 nucleotides: TGTGCCAGCAGCTTAGGCGCTAGCGGAGATACGCAGTATTTT. Translated, it gives CASSLGASGDTQYF.

The chain joins TRBV23-1 to TRBJ2-3; D is possibly TRBD1 or TRBD2 (5 bases each). TRBV23-1 is an open reading frame, and its role is uncertain. There are 22 residues in the CDR3. Trimming stripped 0 bases from V and 5 bases from J, with 33 bases between. This chain's CDR3 is CASSQSRKPSRTRDAHLDTQYF. Written as DNA, the CDR3 is TGCGCCAGCAGTCAATCCCGAAAGCCATCGAGAACCCGGGACGCACACTTAGATACGCAGTATTTT.

The chain is built from TRBV4-3 and TRBJ1-4; 8 bases agree with TRBD1. Germline V gives CDR1 LGHNA, CDR2 YSLEER. CDR3 size: 16 residues. J lost 5 bases, V lost 8 bases, and 13 bases had no gene match. CDR3 nucleotides: TGCGCCAGCGGACAAAGATACGGGACAGGAAATGAAAAACTGTTTTTT. Its protein is CASGQRYGTGNEKLFF.

This clone has only one observation. Written as DNA, the CDR3 is TGTGCCTGGACCCTGGACAGGGAAGTCTACGAGCAGTACTTC. This encodes CAWTLDREVYEQYF. This chain uses TRBV30 with TRBJ2-7; 8 nucleotides agree with TRBD1. Germline V gives CDR1 GTSNPN, CDR2 SVGIG (reference sequence). The J segment lost 3 bases and the V segment lost 4 bases, leaving 8 bases of the junction unmatched. The CDR3 is 14 residues long.

The table lists this clone with a few counts. This rearrangement joins TRBV19 to TRBJ1-5; perhaps TRBD1 as D (6 bases). The CDR3 covers 13 residues. Germline lookup yields CDR1 LNHDA and CDR2 SQIVND (reference sequence). V lost 8 bases to trimming and J lost 2 bases, with 10 bases between them. The chain's CDR3 is CASRRGRNQPQHF. In nucleotides, the CDR3 is TGTGCCAGTCGCAGGGGCCGCAATCAGCCCCAGCATTTT.

This clone came up a few times. The genes are TRBV3-1 (or the pseudogene TRBV3-2) and TRBJ1-4; D is ambiguous. From germline, CDR1 is LGHDT and CDR2 YNNKEL (reference sequence). V lost 8 bases and J 4 bases, leaving 8 bases between the germline ends. The CDR3 spans 12 residues. The CDR3 reads CASAGVNEKLFF. CDR3 coding DNA: TGTGCCAGCGCGGGAGTTAATGAAAAACTGTTTTTT.

This chain connects TRBV3-1 (or the pseudogene TRBV3-2) to TRBJ1-4; D remains unclear. The V end was cut by 0 bases, the J end by 4 bases, with 9 bases between. CDR3 length equals 15 residues. Looked up from germline, CDR1 is LGHDT and CDR2 is YNNKEL (reference sequence). In nucleotides, the CDR3 is TGTGCCAGCAGCCAAGATAATAAAAGTAATGAAAAACTGTTTTTT. Encoded protein: CASSQDNKSNEKLFF.

The rearrangement uses TRBV19 and TRBJ2-1, with unresolved D. The germline V and J ends were trimmed by 1 base and 9 bases, with 7 bases remaining between them. The CDR3 sequence is 12 residues long. The germline V gene has CDR1 LNHDA and CDR2 SQIVND (reference sequence). The CDR3 here is CASSIVRGEQFF. In DNA form, the CDR3 reads TGTGCCAGTAGTATAGTCCGCGGTGAGCAGTTCTTC.

V is TRBV4-3 and J is TRBJ2-7, with TRBD2 matching 11 bases. This CDR3 region has 16 residues. The trim removed 1 base at V and 2 bases at J, leaving 4 bases unmatched. Germline assignment: CDR1 LGHNA and CDR2 YSLEER. The chain's CDR3 is CASSQGLSGGAYEQYF. The DNA for the CDR3 is TGCGCCAGCAGCCAAGGACTTAGCGGGGGGGCCTACGAGCAGTACTTC.

The chain uses TRBV6-1 and TRBJ2-2; perhaps TRBD1 as D (6 bases). V lost 1 base, J lost 12 bases, and 12 bases lay in between. In germline, CDR1 is MNHNS, CDR2 SASEGT. The length of the CDR3 is 13 residues. The CDR3 sequence: CASSEVATGKLFF. CDR3 in DNA: TGTGCCAGCAGTGAAGTGGCGACAGGAAAGCTGTTTTTT.

This chain connects TRBV11-1 to TRBJ2-3, with 8 bases lining up with TRBD2. V gave up 2 bases and J gave up 1 base; unmatched junction bases: 5. The CDR3 length is 16 residues. Looked up from germline, CDR1 is SGHAT and CDR2 is FQDESV (reference sequence). CDR3 in DNA: TGTGCCAGCAGCTTATGGGGCGGGGGGCGCACAGATACGCAGTATTTT. The encoded protein is CASSLWGGGRTDTQYF. Full variable domain (missing parts from reference TRBV11-1 and TRBJ2-3): EAEVAQSPRYKITEKSQAVAFWCDPISGHATLYWYRQILGQGPELLVQFQDESVVDDSQLPKDRFSAERLKGVDSTLKIQPAELGDSAMYLCASSLWGGGRTDTQYFGPGTRLTVL.

This chain links TRBV6-5 with TRBJ1-1, with a possible D match to TRBD1 (6 bases). This CDR3 has 14 amino acids. V lost 0 bases and J lost 4, with 9 bases in between. CDR1 is MNHEY, CDR2 SVGAGI, per germline. The CDR3 protein is CASSYSRGGTEAFF. As DNA, the CDR3 is TGTGCCAGCAGTTACTCGAGGGGGGGCACTGAAGCTTTCTTT.

This chain joins TRBV4-2 and TRBJ1-6; 8 nucleotides agree with TRBD1. Per germline, CDR1 LGHNA and CDR2 YNFKEQ. V was clipped by 1 base and J by 1 base; unmatched bases: 6. CDR3 length: 18 amino acids. The CDR3 protein is CASSQVAGQGSYNSPLHF. The CDR3 nucleotides are TGTGCCAGCAGCCAAGTTGCCGGACAGGGATCCTATAATTCACCCCTCCACTTT.

The J gene is TRBJ1-2, the V gene TRBV18, with 7 positions matching TRBD1. The germline V gene has CDR1 KGHSH and CDR2 LQKENI. The CDR3 has 14 amino acids. V shed 2 bases and J 4 bases; nucleotides not matched to a gene: 4. The CDR3 DNA reads as TGTGCCAGCTCACCAGGGACAGACCGCTATGGCTACACCTTC. This codes for CASSPGTDRYGYTF.

For the CDR3, the DNA is TGTGCCAGCAGCCGTTCGGGGACGGTCTATGAAAAACTGTTTTTT. Residues: CASSRSGTVYEKLFF. The rearrangement links TRBV14 to TRBJ1-4; the D gene is possibly TRBD1 (5 bases). From germline, CDR1 is SGHDN and CDR2 FVKESK. Trimming pared 4 bases from V and 6 bases from J, leaving 15 bases between. The CDR3 runs to 15 residues. Full variable domain (outside the CDR3, taken from reference TRBV14 and TRBJ1-4): EAGVTQFPSHSVIEKGQTVTLRCDPISGHDNLYWYRRVMGKEIKFLLHFVKESKQDESGMPNNRFLAERTGGTYSTLKVQPAELEDSGVYFCASSRSGTVYEKLFFGSGTQLSVL.

The chain recombines TRBV6-1 with TRBJ2-1; D not certain. The germline gives CDR1 MNHNS, CDR2 SASEGT. Between the trimmed V and J ends, which lost 2 bases and 0 bases, there was a span of 8 bases. CDR3 length equals 15 residues. The CDR3 coding sequence is TGTGCCAGCAGTGAAAGGTGGAGCTCCTACAATGAGCAGTTCTTC. Translating it yields CASSERWSSYNEQFF.

V usage is TRBV5-1 and J usage is TRBJ2-2; unclear D gene. Germline loops: CDR1 SGHRS, CDR2 YFSETQ. The CDR3 length is 14 residues. The ends were cut back, 2 bases at V and 5 bases at J, with 10 bases in the middle. CDR3: CASSFHKITGELFF. DNA of the CDR3: TGCGCCAGCAGCTTCCATAAGATAACCGGGGAGCTGTTTTTT. The full variable domain, rest sourced from reference TRBV5-1 and TRBJ2-2, is KAGVTQTPRYLIKTRGQQVTLSCSPISGHRSVSWYQQTPGQGLQFLFEYFSETQRNKGNFPGRFSGRQFSNSRSEMNVSTLELGDSALYLCASSFHKITGELFFGEGSRLTVL.

The CDR3, as DNA: TGTGCCAGCAGTTTACTAGCGGGGGGCGCAGATACGCAGTATTTT. Its translation is CASSLLAGGADTQYF. The chain couples TRBV6-6 to TRBJ2-3, with 12 bases lining up with TRBD2. Trimming at V came to 4 bases and at J to 4 bases, leaving 3 bases not matched to a gene. The CDR3 is 15 residues long. Germline CDR1 MNHNY, CDR2 SVGAGI (reference sequence).

The chain uses TRBV15 and TRBJ1-4, with a possible D match to TRBD1 (6 bases). This CDR3 spans 17 amino acids. Germline assignment: CDR1 LNHNV and CDR2 YYDKDF (reference sequence). V lost 0 bases, J lost 0 bases, and 11 bases lay in between. In nucleotides, the CDR3 is TGTGCCACCAGCAGAGATCGGGGGGCGGCAACTAATGAAAAACTGTTTTTT. This codes for CATSRDRGAATNEKLFF.

V usage is TRBV2 and J usage is TRBJ1-1; 8 positions agree with TRBD1. The CDR3 runs to 13 residues. Per germline, CDR1 SNHLY and CDR2 FYNNEI. V shed 6 bases and J 4 bases; nucleotides not matched to a gene: 4. The CDR3 DNA reads TGTGCCAGCAGGCAGGGACAGGTCACTGAAGCTTTCTTT. As protein: CASRQGQVTEAFF.

This chain links TRBV18 with TRBJ2-7, with 12 bases matching TRBD2. J was trimmed by 4 bases and V by 1 base; bases with no gene match: 2. Germline assignment: CDR1 KGHSH and CDR2 LQKENI. The length of the CDR3 is 15 residues. The chain's CDR3 is CASSPRTSGAYEQYF. DNA for the CDR3: TGTGCCAGCTCACCACGGACTAGCGGGGCATACGAGCAGTACTTC.

The chain joins TRBV4-2 to TRBJ2-1, with 7 bases fitting TRBD2. The V and J ends lost 1 base and 9 bases, in that order; junction bases with no gene match: 6. Germline lookup yields CDR1 LGHNA and CDR2 YNFKEQ. This CDR3 has 14 amino acids. CDR3 sequence (DNA): TGTGCCAGCAGCCAAGCGGGGACTACGGGTGAGCAGTTCTTC. As protein: CASSQAGTTGEQFF.